The 27 T cell receptor beta chains in this list originate from one sample, sequenced in a study of blood T cell repertoires in COVID-19. The protocol was immunoSEQ multiplex PCR, while the TCRdb copy is restricted to in-frame clones and leaves out a portion. This repertoire shows 280,000 or so clones, roughly 85% found once; its top ten account for 8% to 9.5%. The sample comprised peripheral blood. These receptors originate from a woman aged 45-65 years who had recovered from COVID-19.

The V call is TRBV14, the J call TRBJ2-6; possibly TRBD2 for D (6 bases). V shed 8 bases and J shed 2 bases, with 10 bases lying between them. The CDR3 totals 14 residues. Germline V gives CDR1 SGHDN, CDR2 FVKESK. Here the CDR3 DNA reads TGTGCCAGCGCCCCGGGGGCTGGGGCCAACGTCCTGACTTTC. This encodes CASAPGAGANVLTF.

V gene TRBV9 combines with J gene TRBJ1-3, with D unclear. CDR3 length: 14 amino acids. The ends were cut back, 3 bases at V and 1 base at J, with 8 bases in the middle. CDR1 SGDLS and CDR2 YYNGEE come from the germline V gene. In DNA, the CDR3 is TGTGCCAGCAGCGGCGGGGTATCTGGAAACACCATATATTTT. It specifies CASSGGVSGNTIYF.

The CDR3 is CASSLGTPGEQYF. The DNA of the CDR3 is TGTGCCAGTAGTCTAGGAACCCCGGGAGAGCAGTACTTC. The V gene is TRBV19, the J gene TRBJ2-7; D might be TRBD2 (5 bases). The CDR3 spans 13 residues. V lost 5 bases and J 7 bases, leaving 15 bases between the germline ends. Germline V gene sequence: CDR1 LNHDA, CDR2 SQIVND (reference sequence).

The gene calls are TRBV9 and TRBJ2-3; 10 nucleotides align to TRBD2. Germline-derived CDR1 and CDR2 are SGDLS and YYNGEE. This CDR3 has 16 amino acids. V lost 1 base to trimming and J lost 4 bases; unmatched junction nucleotides: 6. CDR3 loop: CASSVTLTSGADTQYF. The CDR3 region has the DNA TGTGCCAGCAGCGTAACTCTCACTAGCGGGGCAGATACGCAGTATTTT. Together with reference TRBV9 and TRBJ2-3, the CDR3 gives the full variable domain: DSGVTQTPKHLITATGQRVTLRCSPRSGDLSVYWYQQSLDQGLQFLIQYYNGEERAKGNILERFSAQQFPDLHSELNLSSLELGDSALYFCASSVTLTSGADTQYFGPGTRLTVL.

The V gene is TRBV5-1, the J gene TRBJ2-7, with 11 bases matching TRBD1. The junction had 6 bases not matched to a gene; V was cut back by 4 bases and J by 3 bases. The CDR3 totals 15 residues. CDR1 and CDR2 (germline): SGHRS, YFSETQ. In nucleotides, the CDR3 is TGCGCCAGCAGCCCTCGGACAGGGGGCGGCTACGAGCAGTACTTC. Encoded protein: CASSPRTGGGYEQYF.

This clone was counted once. The V and J genes are TRBV7-2 and TRBJ2-3; weak D call: TRBD2 (7 bases). Trimming pared 3 bases from V and 0 bases from J, leaving 10 bases between. Germline lookup yields CDR1 SGHTA and CDR2 FQGNSA. The CDR3 sequence is 15 residues long. The CDR3 loop reads CASSFGGGSTDTQYF. CDR3 DNA: TGTGCCAGCAGCTTCGGCGGGGGCAGCACAGATACGCAGTATTTT.

This clone was counted once. This sequence joins TRBV4-3 and TRBJ1-1, with D unresolved. Germline CDR1 reads LGHNA; CDR2 reads YSLEER. V gave up 6 bases and J gave up 3 bases, with 14 bases separating them. This CDR3 is 14 amino acids long. CDR3 in amino acids: CASSKAQEYTEAFF. The CDR3, as DNA: TGCGCCAGCAGTAAAGCGCAAGAATACACTGAAGCTTTCTTT.

V and J are TRBV6-5 and TRBJ2-7; 8 nucleotides match TRBD1. The V segment lost 4 bases and the J segment 5 bases; nucleotides outside the gene matches: 10. The CDR3 covers 15 residues. CDR1 MNHEY and CDR2 SVGAGI come from the germline V gene. The CDR3 bases are TGTGCCAGCAGTTTACCTCAGGGGGCAGGGGACGAGCAGTACTTC. Its translation: CASSLPQGAGDEQYF.

The sample holds one count of this clone. The J gene is TRBJ1-2, the V gene TRBV5-1, with 8 positions matching TRBD1. Trimming took 0 bases from V and 6 from J; bases not matched to a gene: 7. Germline V gene lookup returns CDR1 SGHRS and CDR2 YFSETQ. This CDR3 contains 15 residues. In DNA form, the CDR3 reads TGCGCCAGCAGCTTGGGGGGACAGGATTATGATGGCTACACCTTC. It yields the protein CASSLGGQDYDGYTF.

In DNA, the CDR3 is TGCGCCAGCAGCCCAGGCCTATCTCAGGCCTCCTACGAGCAGTACTTC. Protein sequence: CASSPGLSQASYEQYF. The V call is TRBV4-1, the J call TRBJ2-7; no reliable D call. The germline CDR1 and CDR2 sequences are MGHRA and YSYEKL. Trimming pared 4 bases from V and 0 bases from J, leaving 16 bases between. The CDR3 is made up of 16 amino acids.

The gene calls are TRBV9 and TRBJ1-1; D is perhaps TRBD1 (5 bases). Trimming cost V 0 bases and J 3 bases, with 6 bases left between them. The CDR3 is 13 amino acids. CDR1 and CDR2 (germline): SGDLS, YYNGEE. CDR3 coding DNA: TGTGCCAGCAGCGTAGCGACAGACACTGAAGCTTTCTTT. Protein: CASSVATDTEAFF.

V and J are TRBV15 and TRBJ2-3; 8 bases align to TRBD2. This CDR3 has 15 amino acids. CDR1 is LNHNV, CDR2 YYDKDF, per germline (reference sequence). V was pared by 4 bases and J by 2 bases, with 5 bases of the junction left unmatched. The CDR3 DNA reads TGTGCCACCAGCACCAAAGCGGGAGTCACAGATACGCAGTATTTT. Its protein is CATSTKAGVTDTQYF.

V usage is TRBV7-8 and J usage is TRBJ1-5; 8 bases match TRBD1. Trimming cost V 5 bases and J 6 bases; bases outside gene matches: 6. CDR3 length: 14 amino acids. Germline V lookup: CDR1 SGHVS, CDR2 FQNEAQ. The CDR3: CASSPTRGLQPQHF. DNA of the CDR3: TGTGCCAGCAGCCCCACCAGGGGGCTTCAGCCCCAGCATTTT.

The V and J genes are TRBV11-2 and TRBJ2-1, with 8 bases aligning to TRBD2. CDR1 is SGHAT and CDR2 is FQNNGV in the germline V gene. The CDR3 runs 17 residues. V shed 4 bases, J shed 3 bases, and the junction held 11 bases outside the gene matches. CDR3 residues: CASSWLVAGNDYNEQFF. DNA for the CDR3: TGTGCCAGCAGCTGGTTGGTAGCGGGGAACGACTACAATGAGCAGTTCTTC.

This clone turned up a few times. This chain links TRBV28 with TRBJ1-5, with no clear D. The V end was cut by 2 bases, the J end by 6 bases, with 5 bases between. The germline CDR1 and CDR2 sequences are MDHEN and SYDVKM. The CDR3 is 12 amino acids. CDR3 DNA: TGTGCCAGCAGTTTAGTAGTTCAGCCCCAGCATTTT. It yields the protein CASSLVVQPQHF.

The gene calls are TRBV28 and TRBJ1-4, with TRBD1 matching over 7 bases. After removal of 9 bases from V and 5 bases from J, the junction contained 9 bases not matched to a gene. The V gene's germline CDR1 is MDHEN and CDR2 SYDVKM. The CDR3 spans 14 residues. CDR3 amino acids: CASYGQAGNEKLFF. The CDR3 nucleotides are TGTGCCAGTTACGGACAGGCCGGAAATGAAAAACTGTTTTTT.

This rearrangement joins TRBV3-1 (or the pseudogene TRBV3-2) to TRBJ2-2; 10 bases are a match to TRBD2. The CDR3 spans 16 residues. The germline V gene has CDR1 LGHDT and CDR2 YNNKEL (reference sequence). V dropped 2 bases and J dropped 4; count of bases not matched to a gene: 4. This CDR3 reads CASSQPSGSGTGELFF. The CDR3 coding sequence is TGTGCCAGCAGCCAACCTAGCGGGAGTGGCACCGGGGAGCTGTTTTTT.

This clone was recorded at least ten times. The rearrangement links TRBV19 to TRBJ1-1; a possible D gene is TRBD1 (5 bases). The CDR3 totals 12 residues. V lost 5 bases and J lost 7, with 11 bases in between. Germline lookup yields CDR1 LNHDA and CDR2 SQIVND (reference sequence). Written as DNA, the CDR3 is TGTGCCAGTAGTGCTACAGGTTTTGAAGCTTTCTTT. As protein: CASSATGFEAFF.

The rearrangement uses TRBV24-1 and TRBJ1-2, with D possibly TRBD1 on 6 matching bases. The germline V gene encodes CDR1 KGHDR and CDR2 SFDVKD. The V gene lost 1 base and the J gene lost 8 bases, with 13 bases spanning the gap. The CDR3 covers 14 residues. In nucleotides, the CDR3 is TGTGCCACCAGTGATTTAGGGCAGGGGAGCGGCTACACCTTC. Translating gives CATSDLGQGSGYTF.

The V call is TRBV5-4, the J call TRBJ1-1, with 8 bases fitting TRBD1. CDR3 length: 11 amino acids. The ends lost 3 bases at V and 13 bases at J; junction bases unmatched: 5. Germline-derived CDR1 and CDR2 are SGHNT and YYREEE (reference sequence). CDR3 sequence reads: CASSSAGGDFF. The CDR3 DNA reads TGTGCCAGCAGCTCGGCAGGGGGCGATTTCTTT.

This sequence joins TRBV9 and TRBJ2-1; TRBD2 matches at 10 bases. Germline values: CDR1 SGDLS, CDR2 YYNGEE. The V segment lost 3 bases and the J segment 9 bases; nucleotides outside the gene matches: 9. This CDR3 contains 15 residues. CDR3 sequence (DNA): TGTGCCAGCAGCGGATGGACTAGCGGTCCGGGTGAGCAGTTCTTC. Translated: CASSGWTSGPGEQFF. Using reference TRBV9 and TRBJ2-1 for the parts outside the CDR3, the full variable domain is DSGVTQTPKHLITATGQRVTLRCSPRSGDLSVYWYQQSLDQGLQFLIQYYNGEERAKGNILERFSAQQFPDLHSELNLSSLELGDSALYFCASSGWTSGPGEQFFGPGTRLTVL.

The J gene is TRBJ2-5, the V gene TRBV7-3; TRBD2 aligns across 10 bases. V dropped 0 bases and J dropped 1; count of bases not matched to a gene: 2. There are 16 residues in the CDR3. The germline V gene encodes CDR1 SGHTA and CDR2 FQGTGA. CDR3 in DNA: TGTGCCAGCAGCTTAACCCGGACTAGCGGCCAAGAGACCCAGTACTTC. This sequence encodes CASSLTRTSGQETQYF.

The V and J genes are TRBV6-5 and TRBJ2-5; tentative D call: TRBD2 (7 bases). V lost 4 bases to trimming and J lost 2 bases, with 14 bases between them. The germline gives CDR1 MNHEY, CDR2 SVGAGI. This CDR3 is 15 amino acids long. DNA for the CDR3: TGTGCCAGCAGTTTAGGGGGGGGACTTCAAGAGACCCAGTACTTC. Translation gives CASSLGGGLQETQYF.

V usage is TRBV7-2 and J usage is TRBJ1-1; tentatively, D is TRBD1 (6 bases). Germline-derived CDR1 and CDR2 are SGHTA and FQGNSA. V was trimmed by 5 bases and J by 0 bases, leaving 16 bases between them. This CDR3 region has 16 residues. The CDR3 here is CASSPTGFGMNTEAFF. The DNA of the CDR3 is TGTGCCAGCAGCCCCACAGGGTTTGGCATGAACACTGAAGCTTTCTTT.

The J gene is TRBJ1-2, the V gene TRBV29-1; possible D gene TRBD1, 5 bases. The CDR3 spans 15 residues. The V and J ends lost 7 bases and 4 bases respectively, with 22 bases between them. The germline V gene has CDR1 SQVTM and CDR2 ANQGSEA. CDR3 bases: TGCAGCGCTGGGCCGGACCGGGGGAGGGTCTATGGCTACACCTTC. Translating gives CSAGPDRGRVYGYTF.

The rearrangement joins TRBV7-9 to TRBJ1-4; TRBD1 matches 9 bases. This CDR3 is 12 amino acids long. V shed 11 bases, J shed 8 bases, and the junction held 6 bases outside the gene matches. Germline-derived CDR1 and CDR2 are SEHNR and FQNEAQ (reference sequence). The CDR3 here is CAHRGLEEKLFF. The CDR3 nucleotides are TGTGCCCACAGGGGGCTGGAGGAAAAACTGTTTTTT. Together with reference TRBV7-9 and TRBJ1-4, the CDR3 gives the full variable domain: DTGVSQNPRHKITKRGQNVTFRCDPISEHNRLYWYRQTLGQGPEFLTYFQNEAQLEKSRLLSDRFSAERPKGSFSTLEIQRTEQGDSAMYLCAHRGLEEKLFFGSGTQLSVL.

This chain connects TRBV5-1 to TRBJ1-6; unclear D gene. This CDR3 is 18 amino acids long. V shed 0 bases and J shed 5 bases, with 18 bases lying between them. CDR1 SGHRS and CDR2 YFSETQ come from the germline V gene. Here the CDR3 DNA reads TGCGCCAGCAGCTTGGGACGGAGGGTGGCTGTTAATAATTCACCCCTCCACTTT. Translated, it gives CASSLGRRVAVNNSPLHF.